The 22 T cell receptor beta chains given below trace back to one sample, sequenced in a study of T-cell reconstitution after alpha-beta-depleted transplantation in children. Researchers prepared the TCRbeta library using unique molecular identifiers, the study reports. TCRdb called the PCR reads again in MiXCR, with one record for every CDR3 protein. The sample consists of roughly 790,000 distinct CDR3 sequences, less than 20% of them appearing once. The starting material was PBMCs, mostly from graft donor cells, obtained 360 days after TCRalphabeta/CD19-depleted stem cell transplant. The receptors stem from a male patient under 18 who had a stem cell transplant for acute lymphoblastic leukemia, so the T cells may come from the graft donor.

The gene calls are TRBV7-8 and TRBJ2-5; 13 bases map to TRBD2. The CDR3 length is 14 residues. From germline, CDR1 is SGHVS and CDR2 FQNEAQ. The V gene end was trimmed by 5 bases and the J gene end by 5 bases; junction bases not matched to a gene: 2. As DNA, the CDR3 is TGTGCCAGCAGCACTAGCGGGAGGGGGGAGACCCAGTACTTC. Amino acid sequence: CASSTSGRGETQYF.

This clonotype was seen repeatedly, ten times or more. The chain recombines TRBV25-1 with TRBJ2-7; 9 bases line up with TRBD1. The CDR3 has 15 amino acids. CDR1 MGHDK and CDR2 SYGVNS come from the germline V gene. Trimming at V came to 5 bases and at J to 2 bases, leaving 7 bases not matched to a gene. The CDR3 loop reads CASSNRDRVPYEQYF. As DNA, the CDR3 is TGTGCCAGCAGTAACCGGGACAGGGTCCCCTACGAGCAGTACTTC.

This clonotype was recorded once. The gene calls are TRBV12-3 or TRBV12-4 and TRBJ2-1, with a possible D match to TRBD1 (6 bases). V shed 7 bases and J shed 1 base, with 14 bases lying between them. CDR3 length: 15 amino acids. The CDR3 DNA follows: TGTGCCAGCATATTAGGGGGTTGGTCCTACAATGAGCAGTTCTTC. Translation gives CASILGGWSYNEQFF.

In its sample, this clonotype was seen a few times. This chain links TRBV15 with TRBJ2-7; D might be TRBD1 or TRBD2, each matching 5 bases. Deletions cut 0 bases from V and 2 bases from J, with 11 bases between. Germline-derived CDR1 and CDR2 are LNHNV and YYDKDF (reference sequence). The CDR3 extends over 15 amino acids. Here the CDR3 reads CATSRDYRGPYEQYF. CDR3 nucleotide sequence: TGTGCCACCAGCAGAGATTATCGGGGCCCCTACGAGCAGTACTTC.

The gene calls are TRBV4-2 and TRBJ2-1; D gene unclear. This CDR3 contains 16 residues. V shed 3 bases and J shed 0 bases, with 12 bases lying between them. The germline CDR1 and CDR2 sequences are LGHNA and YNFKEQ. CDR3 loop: CASSHNVRSSYNEQFF. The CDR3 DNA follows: TGTGCCAGCAGCCATAATGTTAGGAGCTCCTACAATGAGCAGTTCTTC.

The CDR3 here is CAWRFRTRRPTDTQYF. DNA of the CDR3: TGTGCCTGGAGGTTTCGGACACGGCGCCCCACAGATACGCAGTATTTT. The chain couples TRBV30 to TRBJ2-3, with D possibly matching TRBD1 (5 bases). From germline, CDR1 is GTSNPN and CDR2 SVGIG (reference sequence). This CDR3 is 16 amino acids long. V lost 3 bases, J lost 2 bases, and 18 bases lay in between.

In DNA form, the CDR3 reads TGTGCCAGCAGCCATCGGGGGGCCGGAGACAATGAGCAGTTCTTC. Its translation is CASSHRGAGDNEQFF. The chain is built from TRBV3-1 and TRBJ2-1; tentative D call: TRBD2 (7 bases). The germline gives CDR1 LGHDT, CDR2 YNNKEL (reference sequence). Trimming cost V 3 bases and J 5 bases, with 14 bases left between them. This CDR3 is 15 amino acids long.

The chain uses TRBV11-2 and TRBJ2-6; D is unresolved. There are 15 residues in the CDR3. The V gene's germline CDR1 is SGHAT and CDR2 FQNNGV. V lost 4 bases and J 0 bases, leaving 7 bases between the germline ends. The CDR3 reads CASSSRISGANVLTF. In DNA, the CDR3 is TGTGCCAGCAGCTCCCGAATCTCTGGGGCCAACGTCCTGACTTTC. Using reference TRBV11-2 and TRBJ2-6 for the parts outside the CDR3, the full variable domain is EAGVAQSPRYKIIEKRQSVAFWCNPISGHATLYWYQQILGQGPKLLIQFQNNGVVDDSQLPKDRFSAERLKGVDSTLKIQPAKLEDSAVYLCASSSRISGANVLTFGAGSRLTVL.

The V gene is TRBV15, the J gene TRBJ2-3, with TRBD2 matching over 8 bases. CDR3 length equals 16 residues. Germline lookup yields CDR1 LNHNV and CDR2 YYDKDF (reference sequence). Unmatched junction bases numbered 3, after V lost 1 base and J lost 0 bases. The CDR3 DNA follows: TGTGCCACCAGCAGAGTTCTAGCGGGTAGCACAGATACGCAGTATTTT. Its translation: CATSRVLAGSTDTQYF.

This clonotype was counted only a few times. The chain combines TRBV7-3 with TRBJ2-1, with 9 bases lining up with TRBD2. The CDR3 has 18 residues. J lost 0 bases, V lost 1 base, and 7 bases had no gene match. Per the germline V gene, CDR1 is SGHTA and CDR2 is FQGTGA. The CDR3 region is CASSLRSVAGVSYNEQFF. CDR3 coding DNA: TGTGCCAGCAGCTTAAGATCAGTAGCGGGAGTCTCCTACAATGAGCAGTTCTTC.

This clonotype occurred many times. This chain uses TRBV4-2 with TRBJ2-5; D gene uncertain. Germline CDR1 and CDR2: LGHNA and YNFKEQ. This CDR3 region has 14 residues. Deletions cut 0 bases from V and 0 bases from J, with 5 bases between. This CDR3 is CASSQDQYQETQYF. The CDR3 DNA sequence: TGTGCCAGCAGCCAAGATCAGTACCAAGAGACCCAGTACTTC.

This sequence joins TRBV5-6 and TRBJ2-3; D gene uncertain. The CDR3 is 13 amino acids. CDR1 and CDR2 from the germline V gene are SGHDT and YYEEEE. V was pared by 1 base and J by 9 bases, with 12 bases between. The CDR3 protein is CASSLSVSPTQYF. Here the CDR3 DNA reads TGTGCCAGCAGCTTGTCGGTTAGCCCCACGCAGTATTTT.

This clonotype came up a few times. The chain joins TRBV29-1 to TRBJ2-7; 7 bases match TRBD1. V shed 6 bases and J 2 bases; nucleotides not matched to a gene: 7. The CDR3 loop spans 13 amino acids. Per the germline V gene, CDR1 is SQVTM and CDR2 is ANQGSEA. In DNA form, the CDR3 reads TGCAGCGTCCAGACAGGGAGTACCTACGAGCAGTACTTC. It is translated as CSVQTGSTYEQYF.

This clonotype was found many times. CDR3 in amino acids: CATRVPTSGRTDTQYF. The CDR3 DNA is TGTGCCACCCGTGTCCCGACTAGCGGGAGAACAGATACGCAGTATTTT. The rearrangement links TRBV24-1 to TRBJ2-3; TRBD2 matches at 12 bases. Trimming removed 9 bases from V and 3 bases from J; junction bases left unmatched: 9. The germline V gene has CDR1 KGHDR and CDR2 SFDVKD. The CDR3 has 16 residues.

DNA of the CDR3: TGTGCCTGGAGTGTACGAGCTTCGGGATACGAGCAGTACTTC. Amino acid sequence: CAWSVRASGYEQYF. The genes are TRBV30 and TRBJ2-7; tentatively, D is TRBD2 (5 bases). V shed 0 bases and J shed 4 bases, with 13 bases lying between them. Per the germline V gene, CDR1 is GTSNPN and CDR2 is SVGIG (reference sequence). The CDR3 has 14 residues.

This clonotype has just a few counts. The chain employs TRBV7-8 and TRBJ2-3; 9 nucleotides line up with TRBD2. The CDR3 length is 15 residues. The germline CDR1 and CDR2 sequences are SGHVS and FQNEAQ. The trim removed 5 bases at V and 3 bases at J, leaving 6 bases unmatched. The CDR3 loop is CASSPGSGRTDTQYF. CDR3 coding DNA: TGTGCCAGCAGCCCGGGGAGCGGGAGGACAGATACGCAGTATTTT.

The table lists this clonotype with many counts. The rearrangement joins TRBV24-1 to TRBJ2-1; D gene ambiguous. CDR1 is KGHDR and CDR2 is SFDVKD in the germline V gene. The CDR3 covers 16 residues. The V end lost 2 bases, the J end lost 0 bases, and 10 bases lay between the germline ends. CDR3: CATSDSRRSSYNEQFF. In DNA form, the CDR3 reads TGTGCCACCAGTGATTCGCGACGCAGCTCCTACAATGAGCAGTTCTTC.

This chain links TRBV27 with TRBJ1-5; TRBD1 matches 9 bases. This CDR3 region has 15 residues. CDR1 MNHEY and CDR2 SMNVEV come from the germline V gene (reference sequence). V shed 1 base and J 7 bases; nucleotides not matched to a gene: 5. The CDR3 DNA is TGTGCCAGCAGTTTATACCGGGACAGGGCCCAGCCCCAGCATTTT. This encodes CASSLYRDRAQPQHF.

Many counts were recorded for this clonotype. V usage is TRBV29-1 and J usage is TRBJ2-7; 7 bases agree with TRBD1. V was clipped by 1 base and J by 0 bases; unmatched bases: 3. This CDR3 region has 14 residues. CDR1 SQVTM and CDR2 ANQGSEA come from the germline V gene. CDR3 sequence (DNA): TGCAGCGTTGAAGGATGGGACAGCTCCTACGAGCAGTACTTC. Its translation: CSVEGWDSSYEQYF.

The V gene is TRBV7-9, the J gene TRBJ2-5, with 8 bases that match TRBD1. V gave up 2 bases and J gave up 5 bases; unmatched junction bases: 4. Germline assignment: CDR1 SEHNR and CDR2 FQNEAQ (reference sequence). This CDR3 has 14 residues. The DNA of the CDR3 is TGTGCCAGCAGCTTACAGGGGGCAGAGGAGACCCAGTACTTC. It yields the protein CASSLQGAEETQYF.

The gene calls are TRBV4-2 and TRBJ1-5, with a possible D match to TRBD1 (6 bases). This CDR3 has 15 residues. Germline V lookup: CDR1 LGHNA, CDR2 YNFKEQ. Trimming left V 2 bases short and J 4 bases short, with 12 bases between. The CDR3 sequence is CASSQRGRRNQPQHF. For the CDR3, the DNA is TGTGCCAGCAGCCAACGGGGGCGACGGAATCAGCCCCAGCATTTT.

The CDR3 loop reads CASSPPGLRNIQYF. For the CDR3, the DNA is TGCGCCAGCAGCCCCCCAGGTTTAAGGAACATTCAGTACTTC. J is TRBJ2-4 and V is TRBV4-1; no clear D gene. Looked up from germline, CDR1 is MGHRA and CDR2 is YSYEKL. V was shortened by 4 bases and J by 7 bases, with 14 bases between the two germline ends. The CDR3 has 14 residues.